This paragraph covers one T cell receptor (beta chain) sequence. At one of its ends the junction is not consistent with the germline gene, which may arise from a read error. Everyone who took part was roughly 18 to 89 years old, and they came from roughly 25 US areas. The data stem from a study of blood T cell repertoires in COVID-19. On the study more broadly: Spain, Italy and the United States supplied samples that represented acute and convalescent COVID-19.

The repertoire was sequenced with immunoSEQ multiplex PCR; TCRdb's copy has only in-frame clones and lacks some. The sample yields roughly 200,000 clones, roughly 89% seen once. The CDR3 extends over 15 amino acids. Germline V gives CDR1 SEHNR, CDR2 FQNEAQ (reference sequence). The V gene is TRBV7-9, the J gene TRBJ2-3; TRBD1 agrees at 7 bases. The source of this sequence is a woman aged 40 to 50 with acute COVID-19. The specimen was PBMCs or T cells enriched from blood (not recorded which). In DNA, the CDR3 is TGTGCCAGCAGCCTAGCAGGGGGAAACACAGATACGCAGTATTTT. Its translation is CASSLAGGNTDTQYF.